This T cell receptor beta chain was recorded in a study of blood T cells in healthy people across ages. A sample-barcoded 5' primer and a J-beta primer mix were used in a second PCR of roughly 6 to 12 cycles. All cDNA molecules were each tagged by a template-switch adaptor with 12 random nucleotides. In TCRdb, the 5' RACE reads were re-called with MiXCR into one record per CDR3 protein. The sample shows almost 300,000 distinct CDR3 sequences, 25% to 30% of them seen only once. The CDR3 runs to 16 residues. CDR1 and CDR2 from the germline V gene are SGHRS and YFSETQ. Deletions cut 0 bases from V and 4 bases from J, with 16 bases between. Isolated PBMCs totaled at least 6.5 million in each sample.

The sequenced sample consisted of blood. The source is a woman in her seventies in good health. V is TRBV5-1 and J is TRBJ1-1; D perhaps matches TRBD1 (5 bases). CDR3 sequence: CASSLGGLGGVTEAFF. The CDR3 bases are TGCGCCAGCAGCTTGGGAGGTTTGGGGGGGGTCACTGAAGCTTTCTTT. The entire variable domain, with the rest obtained from reference TRBV5-1 and TRBJ1-1, is as follows: KAGVTQTPRYLIKTRGQQVTLSCSPISGHRSVSWYQQTPGQGLQFLFEYFSETQRNKGNFPGRFSGRQFSNSRSEMNVSTLELGDSALYLCASSLGGLGGVTEAFFGQGTRLTVV.